This T cell receptor beta chain was found in a study of CD4+ T cells in melanoma. Findings and limits, study-wide: A reported correlation linked neoantigen-specific CD4+ T cells to CD8+, macrophage and B cell function.

Concerning this clone: The antigen is not known.

Repertoires were generated with immunoSEQ multiplex PCR, while TCRdb's copy carries only in-frame clones and drops some. This sample yields 50,000 or so clones, of which 89% are seen a single time; 12% belongs to the top ten. The receptor was isolated from a human donor with melanoma. The sequenced material came from peripheral blood.

For the CDR3, the DNA is TGTGCCAGCTCACCGGTGGACAATTCACCCCTCCACTTT. Residues: CASSPVDNSPLHF. The rearrangement joins TRBV18 to TRBJ1-6; D is uncertain. The V gene lost 3 bases and the J gene lost 7 bases, with 7 bases spanning the gap. Per the germline V gene, CDR1 is KGHSH and CDR2 is LQKENI. This CDR3 has 13 amino acids.